The clone carrying this T cell receptor (beta chain) was detected ten times or more. The antigen is undetermined. Unique molecular identifiers were in the cDNA, with template-switch universal primer binding. TCRdb re-called the 5' RACE reads with MiXCR, one entry per CDR3 protein. The sample gives 310,000 or so distinct CDR3 sequences, roughly 8.6% of which show up once; 2% to 2.5% is in the top ten. The entry originates in a study of identical twins. Germline trimming cut 5 bases from V and 1 base from J; bases unmatched to any gene: 7. The CDR3 length is 16 residues. CDR1 is SGHVS, CDR2 FQNEAQ, per germline. General observations from the study: Beta out-of-frame sequences showed weaker excess sharing between twins.

This sample also appeared in a second study, on yellow fever vaccine responses in identical twins. Per that study: After vaccination, twins' T cell response reportedly seemed partly convergent, partly personalized.

The TCR comes from a woman aged 18-29 years in good health. This chain uses TRBV7-8 with TRBJ2-3, with 9 bases fitting TRBD1. The sequenced sample consisted of memory (CD45RO+) T cells sorted from blood. CDR3 bases: TGTGCCAGCAGCCCCAGGGACAGGGACCGCACAGATACGCAGTATTTT. Residues: CASSPRDRDRTDTQYF.